Listed below are T cell receptor beta chains from one sample, sequenced in a study of cytomegalovirus exposure and HLA in healthy donors. TCRdb's copy holds only in-frame clones and misses some; the assay was immunoSEQ multiplex PCR. This table holds under 300,000 clones, around 90% found once. Sequences were obtained from PBMCs. The receptors stem from a woman aged 18-35 years in good health and CMV-seronegative. Each CDR3 is given with its conserved first and last residue.

v_call	cdr3_length	j_call	cdr3_aa
TRBV4-2	13	TRBJ1-2	CASSQGRRDGYTF
TRBV2	12	TRBJ1-1	CASRTGGTEAFF
TRBV10-1	14	TRBJ1-5	CASSATGLNQPQHF
TRBV5-1	16	TRBJ2-6	CASSLAPEAGANVLTF
TRBV7-9	15	TRBJ1-6	CASRGVDSLNSPLHF
TRBV4-3	16	TRBJ2-7	CASSQEGPGEPGEQYF
TRBV6-1	15	TRBJ1-5	CASSEGPTGFQPQHF
TRBV6-5	13	TRBJ2-7	CASSYPGSYEQYF
TRBV5-1	12	TRBJ2-7	CASSLAWTEQYF
TRBV2	12	TRBJ2-7	CASSGLRGEQYF
TRBV19	16	TRBJ1-1	CASSIGVEGERTEAFF
TRBV2	15	TRBJ1-2	CASSDYGSQGYGYTF
TRBV15	15	TRBJ2-2	CATSRGYREGGELFF
TRBV5-4	13	TRBJ1-2	CASSLGENYGYTF
TRBV5-1	13	TRBJ2-5	CASSRGVSETQYF
TRBV9	14	TRBJ2-3	CASSVETASDTQYF
TRBV7-9	13	TRBJ1-2	CASSFGGNYGYTF
TRBV30	13	TRBJ1-2	CAWSVSAGYGYTF
TRBV6-5	14	TRBJ1-2	CASSYRTYNYGYTF
TRBV6-1	17	TRBJ1-5	CASSEMDFGISNQPQHF
TRBV5-1	15	TRBJ2-3	CASSLESASTDTQYF
TRBV7-9	17	TRBJ2-3	CASSQGPGLAPTDTQYF
TRBV5-1	16	TRBJ1-2	CASSLALGRDAYGYTF
TRBV6-1	16	TRBJ1-3	CASSVQDIYSGNTIYF
TRBV18	13	TRBJ2-7	CASSPAVGYEQYF
TRBV7-9	17	TRBJ2-1	CASSLTSGGPGGYEQFF
TRBV4-1	15	TRBJ2-7	CASSQVPGQIYEQYF
TRBV5-1	14	TRBJ2-2	CASSLPIHTGELFF
TRBV16	14	TRBJ1-2	CASSETGTNYGYTF
TRBV19	14	TRBJ1-1	CASRSTGRNTEAFF
TRBV18	13	TRBJ1-5	CASSGTEGQPQHF
TRBV10-3	14	TRBJ1-6	CAISRTGTDSPLHF
TRBV6-6	13	TRBJ1-1	CASSYFQDTEAFF
TRBV7-2	14	TRBJ2-5	CASSLPSGQETQYF
TRBV11-2	15	TRBJ2-1	CASSLAVTGSNEQFF
TRBV11-2	16	TRBJ2-7	CASSLPRDLNTDEQYF
TRBV5-1	12	TRBJ2-1	CASSTRQGEQFF
TRBV7-9	13	TRBJ2-7	CASSLENRDEQYF
TRBV4-3	17	TRBJ2-3	CASSQDRRGQGADTQYF
TRBV4-3	18	TRBJ1-4	CASSQFFPGQGPNEKLFF
TRBV28	13	TRBJ2-7	CASSPQPGYEQYF
TRBV4-3	21	TRBJ1-6	CASSRRAETGEGSSYNSPLHF